The clone carrying this T cell receptor beta chain was counted at least ten times. The antigen remains unidentified. Those patients picked for sequencing had displayed CD8+CD57+ cell expansion on flow cytometry. Every patient had severe acquired aplastic anemia. The blood sampling took place in patients who had so far received no therapy. According to the study, genomic DNA was the template for TCR beta VDJ and CDR3 profiling. One entry per CDR3 protein, called by TCRdb with MiXCR from the reads. This sample has about 180,000 distinct CDR3 sequences; 55% to 65% occur once, and the top ten carry about 42%. The data derive from a study of CD8+CD57+ T cells in acquired aplastic anemia. Findings and limits, study-wide: Patients had around 30 CD8+ CDR3 sequences in common with controls (the shared set).

Sequenced: sorted CD4+, CD8+, or CD8+CD57+ T cells (not recorded which) from PBMCs. This clonotype was sampled from a human donor with aplastic anemia.

The CDR3 DNA follows: TGTGCCATCAGTGGTGGACAGGGGCTGTACACCGGGGAGCTGTTTTTT. It yields the protein CAISGGQGLYTGELFF. The V call is TRBV10-3, the J call TRBJ2-2; TRBD1 aligns across 9 bases. CDR1 and CDR2 (germline): ENHRY, SYGVKD. V was pared by 4 bases and J by 3 bases, with 6 bases of the junction left unmatched. CDR3 size: 16 residues.